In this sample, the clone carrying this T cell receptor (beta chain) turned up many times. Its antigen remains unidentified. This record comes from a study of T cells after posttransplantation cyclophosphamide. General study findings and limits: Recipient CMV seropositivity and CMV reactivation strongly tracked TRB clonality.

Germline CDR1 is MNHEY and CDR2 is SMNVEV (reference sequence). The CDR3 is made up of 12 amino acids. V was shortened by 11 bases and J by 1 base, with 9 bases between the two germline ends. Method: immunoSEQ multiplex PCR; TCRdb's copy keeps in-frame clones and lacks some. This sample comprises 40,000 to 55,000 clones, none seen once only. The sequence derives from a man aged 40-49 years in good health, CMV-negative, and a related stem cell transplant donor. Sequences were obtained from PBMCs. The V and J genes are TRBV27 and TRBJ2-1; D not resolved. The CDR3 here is CARTMSYNEQFF. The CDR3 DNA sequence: TGTGCCCGAACTATGTCCTACAATGAGCAGTTCTTC.